This is a list of T cell receptor beta chains from one sample in a study of CD39 and CD103 CD8 tumor-infiltrating T cells. This table comes from immunoSEQ multiplex PCR, and its TCRdb copy is limited to in-frame clones, with some not included. The sample contains over 15,000 clones, about 93% of which appear only once. Sequencing used CD8+ T cells sorted from blood. The receptors derive from a human donor with head and neck squamous cell carcinoma. Each CDR3 is given with its conserved first and last residue. Each record gives: CDR3 protein, CDR3 DNA, V gene, D gene, clone size, J gene. A D gene is named only where the DNA matches it firmly. Rows give clone size only sometimes, using once, few, many, or a class for an expanded clone.

CASSLEAVANTEAFF	TGTGCCAGCAGCTTAGAGGCTGTAGCGAACACTGAAGCTTTCTTT	TRBV7-6	NA	NA	TRBJ1-1
CASSSQGFQETQYF	TGTGCCAGCAGTTCACAGGGATTCCAAGAGACCCAGTACTTC	TRBV6-5	NA	NA	TRBJ2-5
CASSIALGTEAFF	TGTGCCAGTAGTATAGCCCTGGGGACTGAAGCTTTCTTT	TRBV19	NA	NA	TRBJ1-1
CAWKGGRVDGYTF	TGTGCCTGGAAGGGGGGTAGGGTGGATGGCTACACCTTC	TRBV30	NA	NA	TRBJ1-2
CASNKVGGEPAFF	TGTGCCAGTAACAAAGTCGGGGGTGAACCTGCTTTCTTT	TRBV7-9	NA	NA	TRBJ1-1
CSARQSGELFF	TGCAGTGCTAGACAATCCGGGGAGCTGTTTTTT	TRBV20-1	NA	NA	TRBJ2-2
CASSIARVGTEAFF	TGTGCCAGTAGTATAGCCAGGGTGGGCACTGAAGCTTTCTTT	TRBV19	NA	NA	TRBJ1-1
CASSLRTLRGPDTQYF	TGTGCCAGCAGTCTACGGACCCTTAGGGGCCCAGATACGCAGTATTTT	TRBV27	NA	NA	TRBJ2-3
CSVDPNYGYTF	TGCAGCGTTGATCCTAACTATGGCTACACCTTC	TRBV29-1	NA	NA	TRBJ1-2
CAWSWAGSGSGYTF	TGTGCCTGGAGTTGGGCAGGGTCGGGATCTGGCTACACCTTC	TRBV30	NA	NA	TRBJ1-2
CASSSTPQTDTQYF	TGCGCCAGCAGTTCCACCCCGCAAACAGATACGCAGTATTTT	TRBV23-1	NA	NA	TRBJ2-3
CASTPGQGYNEQFF	TGTGCCAGCACCCCCGGGCAGGGTTACAATGAGCAGTTCTTC	TRBV25-1	NA	NA	TRBJ2-1
CASGPGFGSTEAFF	TGTGCCAGCGGCCCGGGGTTTGGGAGCACTGAAGCTTTCTTT	TRBV11-2	NA	NA	TRBJ1-1
CASSFEGNTEAFF	TGCGCCAGCAGCTTTGAAGGAAACACTGAAGCTTTCTTT	TRBV5-1	NA	NA	TRBJ1-1
CASSQATAGTYEQYF	TGCGCCAGCAGCCAAGCGACGGCAGGGACCTACGAGCAGTACTTC	TRBV4-1	NA	NA	TRBJ2-7
CATASGANVLTF	TGTGCCACCGCCTCTGGGGCCAACGTCCTGACTTTC	TRBV19	NA	once	TRBJ2-6
CASSGGYNQPQHF	TGTGCCAGCAGTGGGGGGTACAATCAGCCCCAGCATTTT	TRBV2	NA	NA	TRBJ1-5
CASSYPGYTSGYTF	TGTGCCAGCAGCTACCCTGGGTACACCAGCGGCTACACCTTC	TRBV25-1	NA	NA	TRBJ1-2
CAWSAATGEDTIYF	TGTGCCTGGAGTGCAGCGACAGGGGAGGACACCATATATTTT	TRBV30	TRBD1	NA	TRBJ1-3
CASSAFQYADTQYF	TGTGCCAGCAGCGCTTTCCAGTACGCAGATACGCAGTATTTT	TRBV9	NA	once	TRBJ2-3
CASSQGNEQFF	TGCGCCAGCAGCCAAGGGAATGAGCAGTTCTTC	TRBV4-1	NA	NA	TRBJ2-1
CASSERYEQYF	TGTGCCAGCAGTGAGCGATACGAGCAGTACTTC	TRBV2	NA	NA	TRBJ2-7
CASSTGTSSAEAFF	TGTGCCAGCAGTACCGGGACAAGCAGCGCTGAAGCTTTCTTT	TRBV7-9	NA	NA	TRBJ1-1
CATSRDPGERQPQHF	TGTGCCACCAGCAGAGATCCAGGGGAACGGCAGCCCCAGCATTTT	TRBV15	NA	NA	TRBJ1-5
CATSSGTGYTEAFF	TGTGCCACCAGCAGCGGGACAGGGTACACTGAAGCTTTCTTT	TRBV15	TRBD1	NA	TRBJ1-1
CASSINRGTNTGELFF	TGTGCCAGTAGTATCAACAGGGGCACGAACACCGGGGAGCTGTTTTTT	TRBV19	TRBD1	NA	TRBJ2-2